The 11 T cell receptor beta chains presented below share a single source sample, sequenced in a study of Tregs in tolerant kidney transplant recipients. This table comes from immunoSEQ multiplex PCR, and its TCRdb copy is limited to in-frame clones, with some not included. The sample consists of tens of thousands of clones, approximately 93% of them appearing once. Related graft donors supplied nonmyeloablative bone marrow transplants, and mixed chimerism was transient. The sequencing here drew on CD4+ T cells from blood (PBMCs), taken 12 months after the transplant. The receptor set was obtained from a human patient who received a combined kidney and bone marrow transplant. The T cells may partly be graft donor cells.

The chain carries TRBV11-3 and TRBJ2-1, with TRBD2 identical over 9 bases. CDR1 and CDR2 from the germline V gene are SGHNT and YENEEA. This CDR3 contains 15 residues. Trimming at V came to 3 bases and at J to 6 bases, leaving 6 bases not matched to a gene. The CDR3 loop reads CASSLRLAGFNEQFF. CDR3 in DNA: TGTGCCAGCAGCTTGCGTCTAGCGGGATTCAATGAGCAGTTCTTC.

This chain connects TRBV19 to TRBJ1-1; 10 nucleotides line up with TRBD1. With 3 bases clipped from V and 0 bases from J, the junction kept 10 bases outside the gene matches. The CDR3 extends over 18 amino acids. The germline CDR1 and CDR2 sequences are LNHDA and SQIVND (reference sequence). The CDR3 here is CASSIPTGGGWMNTEAFF. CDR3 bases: TGTGCCAGTAGTATCCCGACAGGGGGCGGATGGATGAACACTGAAGCTTTCTTT.

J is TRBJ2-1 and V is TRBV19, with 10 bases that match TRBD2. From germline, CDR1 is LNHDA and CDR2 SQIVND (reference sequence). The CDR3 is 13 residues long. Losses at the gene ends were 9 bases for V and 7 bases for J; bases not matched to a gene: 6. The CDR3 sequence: CASLAGEWNEQFF. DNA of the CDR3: TGTGCCAGCCTAGCGGGAGAGTGGAATGAGCAGTTCTTC. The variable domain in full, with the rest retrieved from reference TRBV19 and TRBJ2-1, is DGGITQSPKYLFRKEGQNVTLSCEQNLNHDAMYWYRQDPGQGLRLIYYSQIVNDFQKGDIAEGYSVSREKKESFPLTVTSAQKNPTAFYLCASLAGEWNEQFFGPGTRLTVL.

The CDR3 DNA reads TGTGCCAGCAGCTTTGGGCAATACTATAATTCACCCCTCCACTTT. Protein sequence: CASSFGQYYNSPLHF. The chain combines TRBV7-9 with TRBJ1-6; no reliable D call. V was shortened by 3 bases and J by 3 bases, with 9 bases between the two germline ends. The germline V gene encodes CDR1 SEHNR and CDR2 FQNEAQ (reference sequence). CDR3 size: 15 residues.

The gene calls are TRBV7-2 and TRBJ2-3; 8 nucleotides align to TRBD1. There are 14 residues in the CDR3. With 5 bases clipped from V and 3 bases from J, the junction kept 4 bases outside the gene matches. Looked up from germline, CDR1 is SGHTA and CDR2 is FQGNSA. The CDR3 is CASSRTGGTDTQYF. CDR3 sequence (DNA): TGTGCCAGCAGCCGTACAGGGGGGACAGATACGCAGTATTTT.

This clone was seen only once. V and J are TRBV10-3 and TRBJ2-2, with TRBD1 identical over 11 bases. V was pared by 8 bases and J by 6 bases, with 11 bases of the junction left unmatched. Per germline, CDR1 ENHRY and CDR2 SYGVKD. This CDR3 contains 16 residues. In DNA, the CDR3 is TGTGCCATCCCCCCCGGGACAGGGGGACCCGCCGGGGAGCTGTTTTTT. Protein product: CAIPPGTGGPAGELFF.

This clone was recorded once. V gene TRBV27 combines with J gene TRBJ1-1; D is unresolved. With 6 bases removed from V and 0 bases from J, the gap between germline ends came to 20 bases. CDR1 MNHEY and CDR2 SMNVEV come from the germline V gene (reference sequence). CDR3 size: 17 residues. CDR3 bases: TGTGCCAGCAGGGGGATTGGACTTTGGAGAGTGAACACTGAAGCTTTCTTT. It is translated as CASRGIGLWRVNTEAFF.

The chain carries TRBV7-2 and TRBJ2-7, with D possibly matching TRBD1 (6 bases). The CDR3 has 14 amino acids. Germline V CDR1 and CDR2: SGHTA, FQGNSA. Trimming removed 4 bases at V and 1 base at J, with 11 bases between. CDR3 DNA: TGTGCCAGCAGCTACGGACAGCTATCCTACGAGCAGTACTTC. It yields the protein CASSYGQLSYEQYF.

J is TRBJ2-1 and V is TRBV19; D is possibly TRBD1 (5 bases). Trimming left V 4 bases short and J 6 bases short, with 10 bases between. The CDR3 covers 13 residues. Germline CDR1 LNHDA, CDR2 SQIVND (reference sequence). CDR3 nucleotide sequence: TGTGCCAGTAGTAAAGGGGCCTCCAATGAGCAGTTCTTC. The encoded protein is CASSKGASNEQFF.

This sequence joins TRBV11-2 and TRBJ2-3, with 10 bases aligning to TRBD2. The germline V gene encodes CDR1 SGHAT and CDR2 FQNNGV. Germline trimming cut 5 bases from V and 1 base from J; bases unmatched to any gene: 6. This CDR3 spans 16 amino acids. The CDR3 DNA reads TGTGCCAGCAGCAGGACTAGCGGCCCAGGCACAGATACGCAGTATTTT. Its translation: CASSRTSGPGTDTQYF.

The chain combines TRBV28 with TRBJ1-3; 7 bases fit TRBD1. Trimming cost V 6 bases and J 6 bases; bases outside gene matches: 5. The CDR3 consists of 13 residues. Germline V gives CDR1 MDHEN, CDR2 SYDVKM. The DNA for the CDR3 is TGTGCCAGCAGCCCGGGACAGATAAACACCATATATTTT. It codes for CASSPGQINTIYF.